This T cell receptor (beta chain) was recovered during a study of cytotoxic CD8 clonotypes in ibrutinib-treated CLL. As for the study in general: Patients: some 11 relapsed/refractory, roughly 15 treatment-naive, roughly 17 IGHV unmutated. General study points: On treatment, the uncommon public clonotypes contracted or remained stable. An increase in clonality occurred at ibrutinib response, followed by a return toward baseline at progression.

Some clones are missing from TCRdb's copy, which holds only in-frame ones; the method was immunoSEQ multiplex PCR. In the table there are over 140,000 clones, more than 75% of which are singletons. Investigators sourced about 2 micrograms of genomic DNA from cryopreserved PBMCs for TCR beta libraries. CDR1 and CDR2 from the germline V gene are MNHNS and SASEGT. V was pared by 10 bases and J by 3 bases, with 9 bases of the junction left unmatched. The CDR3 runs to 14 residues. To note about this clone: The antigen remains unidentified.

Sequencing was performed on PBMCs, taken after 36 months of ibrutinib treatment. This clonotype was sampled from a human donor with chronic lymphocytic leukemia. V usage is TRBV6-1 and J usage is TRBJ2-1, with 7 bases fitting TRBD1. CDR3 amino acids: CATCPDRIYNEQFF. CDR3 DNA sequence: TGTGCCACCTGCCCGGACAGGATCTACAATGAGCAGTTCTTC.